This entry concerns a single T cell receptor (beta chain). Its antigen is undetermined. The data are from a study of blood T cells in healthy people across ages. General observations from the study: Long-lived and aged donors differed, with more naive CD4+ cells and higher diversity in the long-lived. Estimated diversity, derived from one million T cells, was regarded as an underestimate.

PCR was performed a second time for roughly 6 to 12 cycles using a sample-barcoded 5' primer and a J-beta primer mix. TCRdb re-analysed the 5' RACE reads in MiXCR, keeping a single row per CDR3 protein. The table records some 940,000 distinct CDR3 sequences, approximately 32% of them present only once. These records were also assigned to another study, of T cells of mothers and their children.

The TCR sequence derives from a woman between 40 and 50 years old in good health. Material for sequencing was blood.

The CDR3: CASSFQGLGGELFF. DNA for the CDR3: TGTGCCAGCAGCTTCCAGGGGCTCGGCGGGGAGCTGTTTTTT. The chain couples TRBV7-3 to TRBJ2-2; a weak D match, TRBD1 (6 bases). Germline CDR1 and CDR2: SGHTA and FQGTGA. With 3 bases removed from V and 7 bases from J, the gap between germline ends came to 12 bases. The CDR3 runs 14 residues. Drawing the rest from reference TRBV7-3 and TRBJ2-2, the complete variable domain is GAGVSQTPSNKVTEKGKYVELRCDPISGHTALYWYRQSLGQGPEFLIYFQGTGAADDSGLPNDRFFAVRPEGSVSTLKIQRTERGDSAVYLCASSFQGLGGELFFGEGSRLTVL.